This T cell receptor beta chain is from a study of blood T cell repertoires in COVID-19. Trimming took 5 bases from V and 4 from J; bases not matched to a gene: 5. Germline CDR1 is LGHDT and CDR2 is YNNKEL (reference sequence). CDR3 length equals 14 residues. Per the authors' pipeline: Estimates of nucleated cell counts were drawn from the amplification of reference gene primers. Libraries were prepared by immunoSEQ multiplex PCR; TCRdb keeps only in-frame clonotypes and omits some of them. That table gives V, J and clone size, and the DNA gave D and trimming. The sample lists some 280,000 clones, approximately 90% occurring once.

The chain employs TRBV3-1 (or the pseudogene TRBV3-2) and TRBJ1-3; 7 bases agree with TRBD1. The specimen sequenced was peripheral blood. This receptor was taken from an older woman with acute or convalescent COVID-19. The DNA of the CDR3 is TGTGCCAGCAGCTACTCGACAGGGGGAAACACCATATATTTT. Amino acids: CASSYSTGGNTIYF.